The rows below give T cell receptor beta chains drawn from one sample of a study of PD-1 blockade in mismatch repair-deficient tumors. Sequenced by immunoSEQ multiplex PCR; TCRdb stores in-frame clones only, minus some. The sample yields roughly 70,000 clones, 70% to 85% seen once. The sequencing used peripheral blood, collected 2 weeks after starting pembrolizumab. Receptors originate from an adult with mismatch repair-deficient cancer. The conserved cysteine and the conserved F or W are not part of the CDR3 here. The order of the fields is J gene, V gene, CDR3 protein.

TRBJ2-1 TRBV7-6 ASSLAERDRYNEQF
TRBJ1-2 TRBV9 ASSHPSTGGHGYT
TRBJ2-5 TRBV7-2 ASSWWGRPQETQY
TRBJ1-1 TRBV7-9 ASSHTWTGERDTEAF
TRBJ2-6 TRBV27 ASSTVAPGANVLT
TRBJ2-5 TRBV11-3 ASRHPGLDEETQY
TRBJ2-1 TRBV7-9 ASSTYRGRGSHEQF
TRBJ2-7 TRBV2 ASSEGGGRHYEQY
TRBJ2-7 TRBV29-1 SVEFADGYEQY
TRBJ1-5 TRBV6-6 ASSGLGSNQPQH
TRBJ1-5 TRBV30 AWGRDLNQPQH
TRBJ2-7 TRBV19 ASSVGASSGSHEQY
TRBJ1-5 TRBV15 ATGRDQPQH
TRBJ1-1 TRBV18 ASSQGAQVNTEAF
TRBJ1-2 TRBV10-3 AISENLGDDGYT
TRBJ2-7 TRBV10-1 ASSRQGTSYEQY
TRBJ2-1 TRBV5-5 ASSRLAGTYNEQF
TRBJ2-1 TRBV11-3 ASSYGTSGSDEQF
TRBJ2-1 TRBV21-1 ASSDNEQF
TRBJ1-5 TRBV7-6 ASSPLDRENQPQH
TRBJ2-4 TRBV19 ASSPGTGVRAKNIQY
TRBJ2-7 TRBV6-6 ASSYDGRGGYEQY
TRBJ2-1 TRBV6-6 ASRLRGSPPLDEQF
TRBJ1-2 TRBV4-3 ASSPGTRSRDGYT
TRBJ2-1 TRBV5-1 ASSWAGTGNEQF
TRBJ2-2 TRBV6-1 ASYRGLNTGELF
TRBJ2-7 TRBV2 ASISKRGTYEQY
TRBJ2-2 TRBV15 ATSRDGTGSGELF
TRBJ2-7 TRBV4-1 ASSQDTGTSYYEQY
TRBJ2-7 TRBV2 ASIPGGSYEQY
TRBJ2-1 TRBV7-2 ASGAGGAGNEQF
TRBJ1-1 TRBV27 ASSFSVNTEAF
TRBJ2-5 TRBV6-1 ASSELGGGSQTQY
TRBJ2-7 TRBV27 ASSLSPPYEQY
TRBJ1-3 TRBV10-3 AISEGRRHGIDSGNTIY
TRBJ1-2 TRBV7-2 ASSASGGYGYT
TRBJ1-5 TRBV2 ASRAGGSNQPQH
TRBJ1-2 TRBV7-2 ASSQPRQRRNYGYT
TRBJ2-5 TRBV19 ASSIVRQETQY
TRBJ2-3 TRBV9 ASSSRTSVTDTQY